This is a list of T cell receptor beta chains from one sample in a study of OX40 agonist ivuxolimab in advanced cancers. Produced via immunoSEQ multiplex PCR; TCRdb's table is partial and in-frame only. Of around 34,000 clones listed, roughly three quarters are singletons. The starting material was CD4+ or CD8+ T cells sorted from blood, obtained in a trial of the OX40 agonist ivuxolimab. These receptors were collected from an adult with an advanced solid tumor such as melanoma, head and neck, liver or kidney cancer. CDR3s include the opening cysteine and the closing phenylalanine or tryptophan. Fields, in order: J gene, V gene, D gene, clone size, CDR3 length, CDR3 DNA, CDR3 protein. The D gene is left open where the match is weak. Some rows mark clone size as missing; the rest say once, few, many or name a class of expanded clone.

TRBJ2-5,TRBV29-1,NA,NA,12,TGCAGCGTATCCCACGGGCAAGAGACCCAGTACTTC,CSVSHGQETQYF
TRBJ2-7,TRBV6-1,TRBD2,NA,15,TGTGCCAGCAACTCCGGGACTAGCTTGAACTACGAGCAGTACTTC,CASNSGTSLNYEQYF
TRBJ2-5,TRBV5-4,NA,NA,13,TGTGCCAGCAGCCAGGACTTGGAAGAGACCCAGTACTTC,CASSQDLEETQYF
TRBJ1-4,TRBV5-1,TRBD1,NA,14,TGCGCCAGCAGCTCAGGGGGCGTAAATGAAAAACTGTTTTTT,CASSSGGVNEKLFF
TRBJ2-7,TRBV6-5,NA,NA,16,TGTGCCAGCAGTTTCCCCATTGCGGCGAGCTCCTACGAGCAGTACTTC,CASSFPIAASSYEQYF
TRBJ2-7,TRBV7-8,NA,once,14,TGTGCCAGCAGCTTCGCAGGGGGGCCCTACGAGCAGTACTTC,CASSFAGGPYEQYF
TRBJ1-5,TRBV28,TRBD1,NA,16,TGTGCCAGCAGGCCTGGGACAGGGAGAGGCAATCAGCCCCAGCATTTT,CASRPGTGRGNQPQHF
TRBJ2-1,TRBV6-5,NA,NA,14,TGTGCCAGCACTTCACGAGGAGCCCACAATGAGCAGTTCTTC,CASTSRGAHNEQFF
TRBJ2-1,TRBV28,TRBD2,once,16,TGTGCCAGCAGTTCCTCGGGGACTAGCGGGTGGAATGAGCAGTTCTTC,CASSSSGTSGWNEQFF
TRBJ1-3,TRBV5-3,NA,few,13,TGTGCCACCTTGAACGTCCCTGGAAACACCATATATTTT,CATLNVPGNTIYF
TRBJ2-7,TRBV29-1,NA,NA,14,TGCAGCGTTGAAGATCAAAGTCCGGGGCGAGGGCAGTACTTC,CSVEDQSPGRGQYF
TRBJ2-1,TRBV20-1,NA,medium-sized,11,TGCAGTGCTTCACCCGCGAATGAGCAGTTCTTC,CSASPANEQFF
TRBJ1-1,TRBV6-5,NA,once,15,TGTGCCAGCAGTTCCCCCGGGACGGCGAACACTGAAGCTTTCTTT,CASSSPGTANTEAFF
TRBJ2-2,TRBV4-1,NA,few,19,TGCGCCAGCAGCCAAGATCTTTTCGGTCTAGCGTCCAACACCGGGGAGCTGTTTTTT,CASSQDLFGLASNTGELFF
TRBJ1-5,TRBV5-1,TRBD1,NA,14,TGCGCCAGCAGCCCAGGGGGCGGGGGTCAGCCCCAGCATTTT,CASSPGGGGQPQHF
TRBJ2-7,TRBV28,TRBD2,NA,16,TGTGCCAGCAGTTCCCAGTCGGGGGGGAGTGCCTACGAGCAGTACTTC,CASSSQSGGSAYEQYF
TRBJ2-1,TRBV19,TRBD2,NA,15,TGTGCCAGTAGTAGAAGCGGGGGGGCAGACAATGAGCAGTTCTTC,CASSRSGGADNEQFF
TRBJ2-5,TRBV5-1,NA,NA,14,TGCGCCAGCACCGATCCATCCGTCCAAGAGACCCAGTACTTC,CASTDPSVQETQYF
TRBJ2-1,TRBV5-5,NA,once,15,TGTGCCAGCAGCTTGGGGCTAGCGCCCTACAATGAGCAGTTCTTC,CASSLGLAPYNEQFF
TRBJ1-2,TRBV7-6,NA,NA,14,TGTGCCAGCAGCTTAGTATTGGGAACGGATGGCTACACCTTC,CASSLVLGTDGYTF
TRBJ1-4,TRBV2,NA,NA,14,TGTGCCAGCAGTCCGATTGCAACTAATGAAAAACTGTTTTTT,CASSPIATNEKLFF
TRBJ1-1,TRBV5-6,NA,NA,11,TGTGCCAGCAGCTTGGGTGATGAAGCTTTCTTT,CASSLGDEAFF
TRBJ2-7,TRBV28,NA,NA,14,TGTGCCAGCAGTCCCTTGGGCCTTTCCTACGAGCAGTACTTC,CASSPLGLSYEQYF
TRBJ1-3,TRBV7-3,NA,NA,14,TGTGCCAGCAGCTTAGGCCCCTCTGGAAACACCATATATTTT,CASSLGPSGNTIYF
TRBJ2-7,TRBV6-5,TRBD1,once,13,TGTGCCAGCAGACTCCGGGACAGTTACGAGCAGTACTTC,CASRLRDSYEQYF
TRBJ2-2,TRBV9,NA,NA,14,TGTGCCAGCAGCGTAGCCAGGGCGGTCGGGGAGCTGTTTTTT,CASSVARAVGELFF
TRBJ2-7,TRBV4-1,TRBD2,NA,14,TGCGCCAGCAGCGTTACTAGCGGGGGACGTGAGCAGTACTTC,CASSVTSGGREQYF
TRBJ1-1,TRBV7-9,NA,NA,11,TGTGCCAGCAGCCTTAACACTGAAGCTTTCTTT,CASSLNTEAFF
TRBJ1-2,TRBV10-2,NA,few,16,TGCGCCAGCAGTGACAACTTCGGACGGTTAACGGGAGGCTACACCTTC,CASSDNFGRLTGGYTF
TRBJ1-2,TRBV10-1,TRBD1,NA,15,TGCGCCAGCAGTGAGTCGATCGCAGGGGGTACAGGCTACACCTTC,CASSESIAGGTGYTF
TRBJ1-1,TRBV28,NA,medium-sized,14,TGTGCCAGCAGTCAACAGAATCCTTACACTGAAGCTTTCTTT,CASSQQNPYTEAFF